This passage covers 2 T cell receptor beta chains from one sample sequenced in a study of cytomegalovirus exposure and HLA in healthy donors. Primers for the PCR totalled 60 Vbeta and 13 Jbeta. The protocol was immunoSEQ multiplex PCR, while the TCRdb copy is restricted to in-frame clones and leaves out a portion. The sample carries around 140,000 clones, roughly 80% recorded once. Sequencing used PBMCs. The receptors shown here come from a woman aged 55-75 years in good health and CMV-seronegative.

This clone has just a few counts. This chain joins TRBV19 and TRBJ2-6; no clear D. Trimming took off 10 bases at V and 0 bases at J, with 7 bases between the two ends. The germline V gene has CDR1 LNHDA and CDR2 SQIVND (reference sequence). This CDR3 is built from 13 residues. The CDR3 region has the DNA TGTGCCACAGGCGACTCTGGGGCCAACGTCCTGACTTTC. Residues: CATGDSGANVLTF.

This clone turned up a few times. The chain has TRBV29-1 and TRBJ2-7; 7 bases map to TRBD2. The germline gives CDR1 SQVTM, CDR2 ANQGSEA. CDR3 length equals 15 residues. V shed 6 bases, J shed 0 bases, and the junction held 11 bases outside the gene matches. CDR3 coding DNA: TGCAGCGTGACCGTGACTAGCCGGAGCTCCTACGAGCAGTACTTC. Protein sequence: CSVTVTSRSSYEQYF.